Below, 29 T cell receptor beta chains from the same sample are listed, as sequenced in a study of CD8 T cells in Susac syndrome. Random hexamers were used to reverse transcribe 0.5 to 1 ug of RNA. Using its own MiXCR run on the immunoSEQ multiplex PCR reads, TCRdb lists one record per CDR3 protein. The table lists under 80,000 distinct CDR3 sequences, about 95% of them singletons. The sequenced sample was CD8+ T cells from PBMCs. The receptors stem from a human donor with multiple sclerosis.

The DNA of the CDR3 is TGCAGTACAGAGGACATGAACACTGAAGCTTTCTTT. It codes for CSTEDMNTEAFF. The chain joins TRBV29-1 to TRBJ1-1; D is possibly TRBD1 (5 bases). Germline CDR1 and CDR2: SQVTM and ANQGSEA. This CDR3 region has 12 residues.

The V call is TRBV3-1, the J call TRBJ2-7; D is undetermined. The germline CDR1 and CDR2 sequences are LGHDT and YNNKEL (reference sequence). Trimming cost V 0 bases and J 6 bases, with 15 bases left between them. The CDR3 runs to 15 residues. As DNA, the CDR3 is TGTGCCAGCAGCCAAGATATCAGACTCCCTTTCGAGCAGTACTTC. It encodes CASSQDIRLPFEQYF.

The chain has TRBV4-1 and TRBJ1-2; no firm D call. Germline V lookup: CDR1 MGHRA, CDR2 YSYEKL. The CDR3 has 15 residues. Trimming took off 0 bases at V and 5 bases at J, with 13 bases between the two ends. CDR3 coding DNA: TGCGCCAGCAGCCAAGAAGGTGACTTAGGATATGGCTACACCTTC. This sequence encodes CASSQEGDLGYGYTF.

The chain joins TRBV12-5 to TRBJ2-6; D is unclear. Trimming stripped 6 bases from V and 4 bases from J, with 4 bases between. CDR1 is LGHNT, CDR2 FRNRAP, per germline. This CDR3 spans 12 amino acids. CDR3 in amino acids: CASGTGANVLTF. CDR3 sequence (DNA): TGTGCTAGTGGAACCGGGGCCAACGTCCTGACTTTC.

This clonotype has only one observation. The chain recombines TRBV4-3 with TRBJ2-6; 12 bases are a match to TRBD1. The ends lost 3 bases at V and 1 base at J; junction bases unmatched: 10. The CDR3 runs 20 residues. Germline CDR1 LGHNA, CDR2 YSLEER. Here the CDR3 DNA reads TGCGCCAGCAGCCATTTCCGGGACAGGGGGCCCGAGTCTGGGGCCAACGTCCTGACTTTC. It specifies CASSHFRDRGPESGANVLTF.

This chain uses TRBV15 with TRBJ1-5; D ambiguous. Germline CDR1 LNHNV, CDR2 YYDKDF (reference sequence). V dropped 6 bases and J dropped 4 bases, with 10 bases sitting between them. The CDR3 totals 13 residues. The CDR3 coding sequence is TGTGCCACCAGTTCGGGGATTAATCAGCCCCAGCATTTT. Protein: CATSSGINQPQHF.

The rearrangement joins TRBV12-3 or TRBV12-4 to TRBJ2-2, with D perhaps matching TRBD2 (6 bases). Trimming took 11 bases from V and 7 from J, leaving 14 bases between them. The CDR3 spans 12 residues. In DNA form, the CDR3 reads TGTGCCTGTGATTTGGGGGGCGGGGAGCTGTTTTTT. This codes for CACDLGGGELFF.

In DNA form, the CDR3 reads TGTGCCAGCAGTTACTTAGGACAGGGAGGTTGGGAAGCTTTCTTT. It codes for CASSYLGQGGWEAFF. This sequence joins TRBV6-6 and TRBJ1-1; 8 bases are a match to TRBD1. The ends lost 1 base at V and 8 bases at J; junction bases unmatched: 9. This CDR3 comprises 15 residues. Germline V lookup: CDR1 MNHNY, CDR2 SVGAGI (reference sequence).

This chain links TRBV5-1 with TRBJ2-7; 9 positions agree with TRBD1. The CDR3 extends over 15 amino acids. Trimming at V came to 2 bases and at J to 0 bases, leaving 3 bases not matched to a gene. Per germline, CDR1 SGHRS and CDR2 YFSETQ. For the CDR3, the DNA is TGCGCCAGCAGCTTTACGACAGGGGGCTCCTACGAGCAGTACTTC. This translates into CASSFTTGGSYEQYF.

This clonotype is a singleton in its sample. The genes are TRBV5-6 and TRBJ2-7; the match to TRBD1 covers 10 bases. The V segment lost 3 bases and the J segment 7 bases; nucleotides outside the gene matches: 10. CDR3 size: 15 residues. Germline CDR1 and CDR2: SGHDT and YYEEEE. The CDR3 sequence is CASSSHRQGAREQYF. The DNA of the CDR3 is TGTGCCAGCAGCTCGCACCGACAGGGGGCGAGGGAGCAGTACTTC.

The rearrangement uses TRBV30 and TRBJ1-5; 8 bases line up with TRBD1. The CDR3 contains 14 residues. The V segment lost 6 bases and the J segment 6 bases; nucleotides outside the gene matches: 10. From germline, CDR1 is GTSNPN and CDR2 SVGIG (reference sequence). The CDR3 sequence: CACNGQGRGQPQHF. CDR3 nucleotides: TGTGCCTGCAATGGACAGGGACGGGGTCAGCCCCAGCATTTT.

The V gene is TRBV27, the J gene TRBJ2-6, with 7 bases matching TRBD1. V lost 5 bases and J lost 2; bases outside the gene matches: 6. CDR1 and CDR2 (germline): MNHEY, SMNVEV (reference sequence). The CDR3 contains 16 residues. The CDR3, as DNA: TGTGCCAGCAGTCCCGTCGACAGGGCTGGGGCCAACGTCCTGACTTTC. It translates to CASSPVDRAGANVLTF.

The J gene is TRBJ1-6, the V gene TRBV4-1; tentative D call: TRBD1 (5 bases). CDR3 length equals 15 residues. In germline, CDR1 is MGHRA, CDR2 YSYEKL. V shed 0 bases and J shed 11 bases, with 14 bases lying between them. The CDR3 DNA sequence: TGCGCCAGCAGCCAAGAATCCGGGACGGCGACACCCCTCCACTTT. Amino acids: CASSQESGTATPLHF.

In its sample, this clonotype was seen a few times. The V call is TRBV3-1, the J call TRBJ2-7, with 9 bases identical to TRBD1. The germline gives CDR1 LGHDT, CDR2 YNNKEL (reference sequence). The length of the CDR3 is 14 residues. Trimming removed 4 bases from V and 2 bases from J; junction bases left unmatched: 3. The CDR3, as DNA: TGTGCCAGCAGCCTAGGACAGGGGACCTACGAGCAGTACTTC. Translated, it gives CASSLGQGTYEQYF.

The J gene is TRBJ1-5, the V gene TRBV6-2 or TRBV6-3; D uncertain. Between the trimmed V and J ends, which lost 3 bases and 3 bases, there was a span of 12 bases. This CDR3 has 15 residues. CDR1 is MNHEY, CDR2 SVGEGT, per germline. This chain's CDR3 is CASSYYPPFNQPQHF. Written as DNA, the CDR3 is TGTGCCAGCAGTTATTACCCACCGTTCAATCAGCCCCAGCATTTT.

This rearrangement joins TRBV3-1 to TRBJ2-3, with TRBD2 identical over 10 bases. The CDR3 is 16 amino acids. Germline V lookup: CDR1 LGHDT, CDR2 YNNKEL (reference sequence). V lost 5 bases, J lost 2 bases, and 7 bases stayed unmatched. The CDR3 coding sequence is TGTGCCAGCAGCTCGTTACTAGCGGGGAACACAGATACGCAGTATTTT. Encoded protein: CASSSLLAGNTDTQYF.

This sequence joins TRBV13 and TRBJ1-3; D is unclear. This CDR3 region has 15 residues. Germline V lookup: CDR1 PRHDT, CDR2 FYEKMQ (reference sequence). Trimming shortened V by 3 bases and J by 0 bases, and 9 bases separated the two germline ends. Written as DNA, the CDR3 is TGTGCCAGCAGCTTTAGGTCTATCTCTGGAAACACCATATATTTT. Protein product: CASSFRSISGNTIYF.

The chain links TRBV6-2 or TRBV6-3 to TRBJ2-6, with D hard to call. V lost 5 bases and J lost 0, with 8 bases in between. This CDR3 region has 15 residues. The germline V gene has CDR1 MNHEY and CDR2 SVGEGT. The CDR3 spells CASSQPVSGANVLTF. CDR3 DNA sequence: TGTGCCAGCAGTCAACCAGTCTCTGGGGCCAACGTCCTGACTTTC.

J is TRBJ1-1 and V is TRBV7-2, with 12 bases matching TRBD1. With V trimmed by 5 bases and J by 6 bases, 13 bases remained unmatched. CDR1 and CDR2 (germline): SGHTA, FQGNSA. CDR3 length: 17 residues. The CDR3 region is CASSPEGTGGDWAEAFF. CDR3 DNA sequence: TGTGCCAGCAGCCCAGAGGGGACAGGGGGCGATTGGGCTGAAGCTTTCTTT.

This chain joins TRBV19 and TRBJ2-7; possibly TRBD1 for D (6 bases). Germline CDR1 reads LNHDA; CDR2 reads SQIVND (reference sequence). Trimming took off 5 bases at V and 3 bases at J, with 11 bases between the two ends. The CDR3 runs 13 residues. Here the CDR3 reads CASSVTTGYEQYF. DNA for the CDR3: TGTGCCAGTAGTGTAACGACAGGCTACGAGCAGTACTTC.

The rearrangement links TRBV14 to TRBJ1-1; D gene uncertain. The ends were cut back, 4 bases at V and 3 bases at J, with 12 bases in the middle. Per germline, CDR1 SGHDN and CDR2 FVKESK. This CDR3 comprises 14 residues. The CDR3 region has the DNA TGTGCCAGCAGCCCGGTTGGGGAGGACACTGAAGCTTTCTTT. This sequence encodes CASSPVGEDTEAFF. The whole variable domain, filled in from reference TRBV14 and TRBJ1-1, reads EAGVTQFPSHSVIEKGQTVTLRCDPISGHDNLYWYRRVMGKEIKFLLHFVKESKQDESGMPNNRFLAERTGGTYSTLKVQPAELEDSGVYFCASSPVGEDTEAFFGQGTRLTVV.

This sequence joins TRBV4-3 and TRBJ2-7; TRBD2 matches at 7 bases. Trimming cost V 2 bases and J 4 bases; bases outside gene matches: 11. CDR3 length equals 16 residues. CDR1 is LGHNA, CDR2 YSLEER, per germline. This CDR3 is CASSQKGGEWPYEQYF. The CDR3 DNA reads as TGCGCCAGCAGCCAAAAGGGAGGGGAATGGCCTTACGAGCAGTACTTC.

The genes are TRBV27 and TRBJ2-3; D is unresolved. This CDR3 has 12 amino acids. V lost 2 bases and J 5 bases, leaving 5 bases between the germline ends. In germline, CDR1 is MNHEY, CDR2 SMNVEV (reference sequence). In DNA form, the CDR3 reads TGTGCCAGCAGTTTAACAAGAGATACGCAGTATTTT. Translation gives CASSLTRDTQYF.

This chain uses TRBV29-1 with TRBJ2-5; D is perhaps TRBD1 or TRBD2 (6 bases each). The CDR3 is 12 amino acids. Germline V gene sequence: CDR1 SQVTM, CDR2 ANQGSEA. V was shortened by 7 bases and J by 3 bases, with 12 bases between the two germline ends. DNA for the CDR3: TGCAGCGGACGGGGGCGCAAAGAGACCCAGTACTTC. As protein: CSGRGRKETQYF.

The V and J genes are TRBV7-9 and TRBJ1-2; no firm D call. With 4 bases removed from V and 0 bases from J, the gap between germline ends came to 15 bases. The CDR3 has 16 amino acids. Germline assignment: CDR1 SEHNR and CDR2 FQNEAQ (reference sequence). The CDR3 reads CASSSSLGLPNYGYTF. The CDR3 DNA reads TGTGCCAGCAGCTCCTCCCTTGGGCTTCCTAACTATGGCTACACCTTC. The full variable domain, with the rest looked up from reference TRBV7-9 and TRBJ1-2, is DTGVSQNPRHKITKRGQNVTFRCDPISEHNRLYWYRQTLGQGPEFLTYFQNEAQLEKSRLLSDRFSAERPKGSFSTLEIQRTEQGDSAMYLCASSSSLGLPNYGYTFGSGTRLTVV.

The chain employs TRBV19 and TRBJ1-5; D is unclear. This CDR3 has 13 residues. Germline CDR1 reads LNHDA; CDR2 reads SQIVND (reference sequence). V shed 3 bases and J shed 3 bases, with 6 bases lying between them. The DNA of the CDR3 is TGTGCCAGTAGTATTACAGACAATCAGCCCCAGCATTTT. Translated, it gives CASSITDNQPQHF.

The rearrangement links TRBV6-2 or TRBV6-3 to TRBJ2-7; possibly TRBD1 or TRBD2 for D (5 bases each). The germline V and J ends were trimmed by 8 bases and 4 bases, with 15 bases remaining between them. Germline loops: CDR1 MNHEY, CDR2 SVGEGT. CDR3 size: 13 residues. CDR3 sequence reads: CASLPGRTYEQYF. CDR3 in DNA: TGTGCCAGCCTTCCGGGACGGACTTACGAGCAGTACTTC.

V usage is TRBV5-1 and J usage is TRBJ2-4; D is uncertain. This CDR3 is 12 amino acids long. Trimming shortened V by 2 bases and J by 7 bases, and 7 bases separated the two germline ends. CDR1 is SGHRS, CDR2 YFSETQ, per germline. This CDR3 reads CASSFERNIQYF. For the CDR3, the DNA is TGCGCCAGCAGCTTTGAAAGGAACATTCAGTACTTC.

The chain is built from TRBV6-1 and TRBJ1-2; D is undetermined. The V end was cut by 7 bases, the J end by 5 bases, with 11 bases between. This CDR3 has 12 residues. Germline V gives CDR1 MNHNS, CDR2 SASEGT. The CDR3 DNA reads as TGTGCCAGCATCGCACCGACTTATGGCTACACCTTC. It specifies CASIAPTYGYTF.